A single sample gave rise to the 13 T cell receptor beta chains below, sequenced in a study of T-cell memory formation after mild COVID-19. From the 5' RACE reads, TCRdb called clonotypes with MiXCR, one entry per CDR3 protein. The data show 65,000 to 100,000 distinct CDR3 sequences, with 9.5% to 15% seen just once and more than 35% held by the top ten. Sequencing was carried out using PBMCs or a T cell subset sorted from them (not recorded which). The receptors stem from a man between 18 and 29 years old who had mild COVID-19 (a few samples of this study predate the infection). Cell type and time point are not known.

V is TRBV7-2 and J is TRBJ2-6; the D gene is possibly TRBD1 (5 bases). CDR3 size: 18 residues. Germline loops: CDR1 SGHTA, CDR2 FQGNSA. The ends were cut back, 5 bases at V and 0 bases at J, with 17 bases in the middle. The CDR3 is CASSQTAADYSGANVLTF. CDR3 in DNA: TGTGCCAGCAGCCAGACAGCAGCCGATTACTCTGGGGCCAACGTCCTGACTTTC. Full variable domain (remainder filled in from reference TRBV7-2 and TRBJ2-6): GAGVSQSPSNKVTEKGKDVELRCDPISGHTALYWYRQSLGQGLEFLIYFQGNSAPDKSGLPSDRFSAERTGGSVSTLTIQRTQQEDSAVYLCASSQTAADYSGANVLTFGAGSRLTVL.

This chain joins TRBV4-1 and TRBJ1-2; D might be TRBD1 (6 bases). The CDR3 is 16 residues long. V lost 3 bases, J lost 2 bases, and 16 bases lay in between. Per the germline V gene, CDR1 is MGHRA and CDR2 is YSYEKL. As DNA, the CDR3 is TGCGCCAGCAGCCAGATAGGGGGGGCGGCCAACTATGGCTACACCTTC. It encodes CASSQIGGAANYGYTF.

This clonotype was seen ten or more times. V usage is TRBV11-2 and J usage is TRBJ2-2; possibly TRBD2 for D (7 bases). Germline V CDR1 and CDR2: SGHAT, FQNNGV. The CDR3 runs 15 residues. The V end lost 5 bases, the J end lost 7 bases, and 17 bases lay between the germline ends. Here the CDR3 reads CASSPGRGQGGELFF. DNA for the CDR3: TGTGCCAGCAGCCCCGGGCGGGGGCAGGGCGGGGAGCTGTTTTTT.

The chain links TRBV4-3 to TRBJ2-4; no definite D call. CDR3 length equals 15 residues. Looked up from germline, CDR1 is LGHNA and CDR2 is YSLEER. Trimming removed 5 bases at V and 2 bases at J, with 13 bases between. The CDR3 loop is CASSDSWGTKNIQYF. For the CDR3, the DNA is TGCGCCAGCAGCGACTCTTGGGGAACCAAAAACATTCAGTACTTC.

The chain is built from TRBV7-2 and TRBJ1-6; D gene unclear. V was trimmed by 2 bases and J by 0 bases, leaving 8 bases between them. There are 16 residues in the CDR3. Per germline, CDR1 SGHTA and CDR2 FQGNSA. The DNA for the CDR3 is TGTGCCAGCAGCTTATCAACAGTCTCCTATAATTCACCCCTCCACTTT. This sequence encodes CASSLSTVSYNSPLHF. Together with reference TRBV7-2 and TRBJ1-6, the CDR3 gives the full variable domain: GAGVSQSPSNKVTEKGKDVELRCDPISGHTALYWYRQSLGQGLEFLIYFQGNSAPDKSGLPSDRFSAERTGGSVSTLTIQRTQQEDSAVYLCASSLSTVSYNSPLHFGNGTRLTVT.

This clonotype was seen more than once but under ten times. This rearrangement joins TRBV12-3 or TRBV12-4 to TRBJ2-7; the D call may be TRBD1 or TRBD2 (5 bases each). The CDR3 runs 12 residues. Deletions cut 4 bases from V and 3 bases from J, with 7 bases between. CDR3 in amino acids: CASSWDGYEQYF. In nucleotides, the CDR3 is TGTGCCAGCAGTTGGGACGGCTACGAGCAGTACTTC.

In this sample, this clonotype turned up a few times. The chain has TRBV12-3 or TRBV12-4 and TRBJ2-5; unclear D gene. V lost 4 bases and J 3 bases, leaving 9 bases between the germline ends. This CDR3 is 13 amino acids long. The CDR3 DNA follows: TGTGCCAGCAGTTCCGCCAACGAAGAGACCCAGTACTTC. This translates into CASSSANEETQYF.

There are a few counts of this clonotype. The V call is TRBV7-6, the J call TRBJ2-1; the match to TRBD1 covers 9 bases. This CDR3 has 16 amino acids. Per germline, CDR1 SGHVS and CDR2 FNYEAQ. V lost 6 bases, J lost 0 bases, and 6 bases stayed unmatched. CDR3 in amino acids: CASSYLGQGSYNEQFF. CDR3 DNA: TGTGCCAGCAGTTATCTGGGACAGGGCTCCTACAATGAGCAGTTCTTC.

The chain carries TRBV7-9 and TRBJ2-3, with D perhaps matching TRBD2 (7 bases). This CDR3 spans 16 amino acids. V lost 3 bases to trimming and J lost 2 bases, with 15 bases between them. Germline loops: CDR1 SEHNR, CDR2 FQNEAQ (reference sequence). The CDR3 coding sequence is TGTGCCAGCAGCTTGCGGGGGCCCCTAGACACAGATACGCAGTATTTT. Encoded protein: CASSLRGPLDTDTQYF.

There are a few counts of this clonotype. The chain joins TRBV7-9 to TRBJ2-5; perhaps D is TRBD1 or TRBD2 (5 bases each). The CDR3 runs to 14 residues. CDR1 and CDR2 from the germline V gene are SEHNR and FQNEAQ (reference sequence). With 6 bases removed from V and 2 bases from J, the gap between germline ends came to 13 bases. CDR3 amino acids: CASRRLGVQETQYF. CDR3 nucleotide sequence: TGTGCCAGCAGAAGGTTGGGGGTGCAAGAGACCCAGTACTTC.

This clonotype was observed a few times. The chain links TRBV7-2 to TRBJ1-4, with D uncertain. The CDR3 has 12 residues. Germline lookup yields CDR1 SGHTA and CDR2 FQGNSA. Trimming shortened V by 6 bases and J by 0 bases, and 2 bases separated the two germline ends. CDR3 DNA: TGTGCCAGCAGTTCAACTAATGAAAAACTGTTTTTT. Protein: CASSSTNEKLFF.

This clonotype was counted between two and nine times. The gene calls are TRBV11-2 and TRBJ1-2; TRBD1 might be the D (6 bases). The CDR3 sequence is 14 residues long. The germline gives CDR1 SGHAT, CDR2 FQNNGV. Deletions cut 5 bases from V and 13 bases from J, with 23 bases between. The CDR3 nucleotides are TGTGCCAGCAGCCGTTCGGCATTGCGCCAGGGGTTCACCTTC. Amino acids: CASSRSALRQGFTF.

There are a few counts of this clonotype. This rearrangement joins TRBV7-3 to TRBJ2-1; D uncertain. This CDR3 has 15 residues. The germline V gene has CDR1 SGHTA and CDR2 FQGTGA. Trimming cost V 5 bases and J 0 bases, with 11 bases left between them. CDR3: CASSPDVSSYNEQFF. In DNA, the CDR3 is TGTGCCAGCAGCCCAGACGTTAGCTCCTACAATGAGCAGTTCTTC.